The rows below give T cell receptor beta chains drawn from one sample of a study of blood T cell repertoires in COVID-19. Profiled with immunoSEQ multiplex PCR; TCRdb holds only in-frame clones, not every one. The sample carries hundreds of thousands of clones, approximately 90% recorded once. Sequencing was carried out using peripheral blood. These receptors were collected from a man in his 60s with COVID-19, enrolled during active disease. Each CDR3 is given with its conserved first and last residue. The D gene is left open where the match is weak. Not every row has a clone size; where given, it reads once, few, many or a size class.

D gene	J gene	clone size	V gene	CDR3 protein	CDR3 DNA
.	TRBJ1-1	.	TRBV2	CASWEGVNTEAFF	TGTGCCAGCTGGGAGGGGGTGAACACTGAAGCTTTCTTT
TRBD1	TRBJ2-1	.	TRBV4-2	CASSTPTGGTYNEQFF	TGTGCCAGCAGCACCCCGACAGGGGGTACCTACAATGAGCAGTTCTTC
.	TRBJ2-7	once	TRBV18	CASSPGPAYEQYF	TGTGCCAGCTCACCAGGGCCGGCCTACGAGCAGTACTTC
.	TRBJ2-7	.	TRBV6-2/TRBV6-3	CASSPLGQTYEQYF	TGTGCCAGCAGTCCGTTGGGACAAACCTACGAGCAGTACTTC
.	TRBJ1-1	.	TRBV2	CASRELTGNTEAFF	TGTGCCAGCAGGGAATTGACAGGGAACACTGAAGCTTTCTTT
.	TRBJ1-1	.	TRBV3-1/TRBV3-2	CASSALGSDTEAFF	TGTGCCAGCAGCGCCCTTGGCAGTGACACTGAAGCTTTCTTT
.	TRBJ2-7	.	TRBV5-4	CASSLGQGLSYEQYF	TGTGCCAGCAGCTTGGGGCAGGGTCTATCCTACGAGCAGTACTTC
.	TRBJ1-1	.	TRBV12-3/TRBV12-4	CASSLAVNTEAFF	TGTGCCAGCAGTTTGGCCGTGAACACTGAAGCTTTCTTT
TRBD1	TRBJ2-3	.	TRBV19	CASGTGTADTQYF	TGTGCCAGTGGGACAGGGACGGCAGATACGCAGTATTTT
TRBD1	TRBJ1-1	.	TRBV27	CASSPGQGLTLGKAEAFF	TGTGCCAGCAGTCCCGGACAGGGCCTGACTTTAGGTAAGGCTGAAGCTTTCTTT
.	TRBJ2-7	.	TRBV7-2	CASSLQGFEQYF	TGTGCCAGCAGCTTGCAGGGGTTCGAGCAGTACTTC
TRBD2	TRBJ2-3	.	TRBV9	CASSSGRAGDTQYF	TGTGCCAGCAGCAGCGGGAGGGCGGGGGATACGCAGTATTTT
.	TRBJ1-4	.	TRBV7-6	CASSLARDGGEKLFF	TGTGCCAGCAGCTTAGCCCGGGACGGGGGGGAAAAACTGTTTTTT
TRBD1	TRBJ2-2	.	TRBV28	CASSLHGTGGTGELFF	TGTGCCAGCAGCCTCCACGGGACAGGGGGCACCGGGGAGCTGTTTTTT
TRBD2	TRBJ2-1	.	TRBV18	CASSPGTTNEQFF	TGTGCCAGCTCACCCGGGACTACCAATGAGCAGTTCTTC
TRBD1	TRBJ1-2	.	TRBV28	CASSSPGTGDGYTF	TGTGCCAGCAGTTCCCCGGGGACAGGGGATGGCTACACCTTC
TRBD2	TRBJ2-7	.	TRBV7-6	CASSLVGGLASHEQYF	TGTGCCAGCAGCTTAGTGGGGGGACTAGCGAGCCACGAGCAGTACTTC
.	TRBJ2-7	.	TRBV7-2	CASRISGGTYEQYF	TGTGCCAGCAGAATTTCGGGCGGGACCTACGAGCAGTACTTC
TRBD1	TRBJ1-5	.	TRBV6-6	CASRWDSNQPQHF	TGTGCCAGCAGGTGGGACAGTAATCAGCCCCAGCATTTT
.	TRBJ1-1	.	TRBV12-3/TRBV12-4	CASSLYFNTEAFF	TGTGCCAGCAGTTTATACTTCAACACTGAAGCTTTCTTT
TRBD1	TRBJ2-7	.	TRBV11-2	CASSPTQGQGSYEQYF	TGTGCCAGCAGCCCCACCCAGGGACAGGGTAGCTACGAGCAGTACTTC
TRBD2	TRBJ2-3	.	TRBV10-1	CASSEPTSGGFDTQYF	TGCGCCAGCAGTGAGCCGACTAGCGGGGGGTTTGATACGCAGTATTTT
TRBD2	TRBJ2-7	.	TRBV9	CASSVGGAGGPGRYEQYF	TGTGCCAGCAGCGTAGGAGGGGCGGGGGGACCCGGCCGCTACGAGCAGTACTTC